What follows are 22 T cell receptor beta chains derived from one specimen sequenced in a study. TCRdb recomputed calls from the RT-PCR reads with MiXCR, one row per CDR3 protein. In the table there are fewer than 800,000 distinct CDR3 sequences, 11% to 15% of which are singletons. The sequenced sample was memory CD4+ T cells from blood. Receptor source: a female donor in good health, serving as a healthy control.

This clonotype was detected a few times. The chain carries TRBV28 and TRBJ2-3; 9 bases are a match to TRBD2. The CDR3 length is 16 residues. Germline values: CDR1 MDHEN, CDR2 SYDVKM. With V trimmed by 4 bases and J by 0 bases, 5 bases remained unmatched. The DNA of the CDR3 is TGTGCCAGCAGTTCTGCGGGGGGGAGTAGCACAGATACGCAGTATTTT. Protein sequence: CASSSAGGSSTDTQYF.

This clonotype was detected ten times or more. A junction end diverges from the germline sequence, so it may reflect a read error. The J gene is TRBJ2-7, the V gene TRBV28; no definite D call. Germline values: CDR1 MDHEN, CDR2 SYDVKM. The CDR3 length is 13 residues. CDR3 sequence: CASSLYGTYEQYF. CDR3 DNA sequence: TGTGCCAGCAGCTTATACGGTACCTACGAGCAGTACTTC.

This clonotype was counted a few times. The gene calls are TRBV7-2 and TRBJ1-6, with D hard to call. V was clipped by 2 bases and J by 5 bases, with 10 bases between them. Germline-derived CDR1 and CDR2 are SGHTA and FQGNSA. The length of the CDR3 is 15 residues. CDR3 amino acids: CASSLRASDNSPLHF. The CDR3 DNA reads TGTGCCAGCAGCTTACGAGCGAGTGATAATTCACCCCTCCACTTT.

This clonotype was seen at least ten times. The rearrangement links TRBV5-1 to TRBJ2-3; TRBD1 agrees at 9 bases. Germline lookup yields CDR1 SGHRS and CDR2 YFSETQ. Trimming at V came to 7 bases and at J to 0 bases, leaving 6 bases not matched to a gene. CDR3 length: 15 amino acids. CDR3 nucleotide sequence: TGCGCCAGCCATCTACAGGGGGCTAGCACAGATACGCAGTATTTT. This sequence encodes CASHLQGASTDTQYF.

The chain couples TRBV18 to TRBJ1-1, with unresolved D. Trimming took off 2 bases at V and 4 bases at J, with 11 bases between the two ends. Germline CDR1 and CDR2: KGHSH and LQKENI. CDR3 length: 14 residues. The CDR3 loop reads CASSPSGISTEAFF. The DNA for the CDR3 is TGTGCCAGCTCACCATCGGGTATTAGCACTGAAGCTTTCTTT.

The rearrangement uses TRBV18 and TRBJ2-2; D ambiguous. Germline assignment: CDR1 KGHSH and CDR2 LQKENI. The CDR3 has 11 residues. Trimming cost V 7 bases and J 3 bases, with 3 bases left between them. In DNA, the CDR3 is TGTGCCAGCTTTGACACCGGGGAGCTGTTTTTT. Amino acids: CASFDTGELFF.

The gene calls are TRBV10-3 and TRBJ2-1; D uncertain. Germline CDR1 is ENHRY and CDR2 is SYGVKD. The CDR3 runs 13 residues. Trimming stripped 4 bases from V and 12 bases from J, with 16 bases between. The CDR3 sequence: CAISVTVRETQFF. The CDR3 DNA reads as TGTGCCATCAGTGTCACGGTTAGAGAGACGCAGTTCTTC.

The chain links TRBV20-1 to TRBJ1-5, with D hard to call. The CDR3 runs to 13 residues. Germline loops: CDR1 DFQATT, CDR2 SNEGSKA (reference sequence). V gave up 5 bases and J gave up 4 bases, with 12 bases separating them. The CDR3 nucleotides are TGCAGTGCTTCTTTCCGACCGAATCAGCCCCAGCATTTT. Protein sequence: CSASFRPNQPQHF.

In this sample, this clonotype turned up a few times. The gene calls are TRBV20-1 and TRBJ2-3, with TRBD1 matching 7 bases. CDR1 and CDR2 (germline): DFQATT, SNEGSKA (reference sequence). With 0 bases clipped from V and 2 bases from J, the junction kept 11 bases outside the gene matches. This CDR3 comprises 17 residues. The CDR3 reads CSARDSGTASFTDTQYF. Here the CDR3 DNA reads TGCAGTGCTAGAGATTCAGGGACAGCCTCTTTCACAGATACGCAGTATTTT.

The sample holds many counts of this clonotype. V is TRBV5-6 and J is TRBJ1-2, with 9 positions matching TRBD1. The ends lost 4 bases at V and 8 bases at J; junction bases unmatched: 12. Germline CDR1 and CDR2: SGHDT and YYEEEE. The CDR3 covers 15 residues. CDR3 bases: TGTGCCAGCAGCCCCCGGGACAGGGAGTTAGGCGGCTACACCTTC. Its translation: CASSPRDRELGGYTF.

A remark on this clonotype: Possible read error: a much larger clone is one base away. The chain recombines TRBV12-3 or TRBV12-4 with TRBJ2-7, with D unclear. Trimming left V 6 bases short and J 0 bases short, with 12 bases between. The CDR3 runs to 14 residues. In DNA form, the CDR3 reads TGTGCCAGCAGCGACCACGGGCTCTCCTACGAGCAGTACTTC. Translated: CASSDHGLSYEQYF.

This chain joins TRBV28 and TRBJ2-7; a weak D match, TRBD1 (6 bases). Trimming took 7 bases from V and 2 from J, leaving 12 bases between them. This CDR3 region has 13 residues. Germline CDR1 MDHEN, CDR2 SYDVKM. This CDR3 reads CASIGTITYEQYF. The DNA for the CDR3 is TGTGCCAGCATAGGGACAATTACCTACGAGCAGTACTTC. Full variable domain (outside the CDR3, taken from reference TRBV28 and TRBJ2-7): DVKVTQSSRYLVKRTGEKVFLECVQDMDHENMFWYRQDPGLGLRLIYFSYDVKMKEKGDIPEGYSVSREKKERFSLILESASTNQTSMYLCASIGTITYEQYFGPGTRLTVT.

In its sample, this clonotype was seen many times. The rearrangement joins TRBV20-1 to TRBJ2-7; 8 bases are a match to TRBD2. CDR3 length equals 16 residues. CDR1 is DFQATT, CDR2 SNEGSKA, per germline (reference sequence). The trim removed 2 bases at V and 4 bases at J, leaving 13 bases unmatched. The DNA of the CDR3 is TGCAGTGCTAGAACCCGGAGTAAGCGGGAGACGTACGAGCAGTACTTC. It translates to CSARTRSKRETYEQYF.

This clonotype was recorded at least ten times. The chain employs TRBV10-3 and TRBJ1-2; no definite D call. The germline V gene encodes CDR1 ENHRY and CDR2 SYGVKD. This CDR3 is built from 13 residues. Trimming took off 7 bases at V and 6 bases at J, with 15 bases between the two ends. The CDR3 loop reads CAITESREDGYTF. As DNA, the CDR3 is TGTGCCATCACCGAAAGTAGGGAGGATGGCTACACCTTC.

This rearrangement joins TRBV24-1 to TRBJ1-5; possibly TRBD1 for D (5 bases). V was clipped by 2 bases and J by 2 bases, with 9 bases between them. Per germline, CDR1 KGHDR and CDR2 SFDVKD. The CDR3 runs 15 residues. CDR3 in DNA: TGTGCCACCAGTGATTCCGCCAGGGGCAATCAGCCCCAGCATTTT. It specifies CATSDSARGNQPQHF.

The table lists this clonotype with a few counts. The chain carries TRBV6-6 and TRBJ2-7, with TRBD1 as a possible D gene (6 bases). V was trimmed by 4 bases and J by 1 base, leaving 14 bases between them. Germline CDR1 reads MNHNY; CDR2 reads SVGAGI (reference sequence). CDR3 length equals 15 residues. DNA of the CDR3: TGTGCCAGCAGTTCCTTGGGGGCGCGGTCCTACGAGCAGTACTTC. Translating it yields CASSSLGARSYEQYF.

This clonotype appeared many times. The chain combines TRBV6-5 with TRBJ1-1, with D possibly being TRBD1 (5 bases). Trimming removed 7 bases from V and 3 bases from J, with 15 bases in between. Germline V CDR1 and CDR2: MNHEY, SVGAGI. This CDR3 has 14 residues. CDR3 region: CASTLLGGDTEAFF. In DNA form, the CDR3 reads TGTGCCAGCACTCTGCTCGGGGGTGACACTGAAGCTTTCTTT.

This chain joins TRBV5-1 and TRBJ2-5; D gene uncertain. CDR1 is SGHRS, CDR2 YFSETQ, per germline. Trimming stripped 5 bases from V and 4 bases from J, with 15 bases between. CDR3 size: 14 residues. CDR3 in DNA: TGCGCCAGCAGTATCGGCAGTCCCGGAGAGACCCAGTACTTC. It codes for CASSIGSPGETQYF.

This clonotype showed up just a few times. This chain connects TRBV20-1 to TRBJ1-2; 7 positions agree with TRBD1. Germline V gives CDR1 DFQATT, CDR2 SNEGSKA (reference sequence). V gave up 5 bases and J gave up 2 bases; unmatched junction bases: 5. This CDR3 region has 13 residues. The CDR3 region has the DNA TGCAGTGCTTTCTCGACAGGGAACTATGGCTACACCTTC. The encoded protein is CSAFSTGNYGYTF.

This clonotype was counted many times. The chain has TRBV4-2 and TRBJ2-2; unclear D gene. V lost 2 bases, J lost 5 bases, and 6 bases lay in between. This CDR3 has 13 residues. The germline gives CDR1 LGHNA, CDR2 YNFKEQ. The CDR3 DNA sequence: TGTGCCAGCAGCCAATGGGGAACCGGGGAGCTGTTTTTT. Amino acid sequence: CASSQWGTGELFF.

This clonotype was detected a few times. V is TRBV29-1 and J is TRBJ1-1, with D hard to call. In germline, CDR1 is SQVTM, CDR2 ANQGSEA. V was clipped by 8 bases and J by 4 bases, with 14 bases between them. This CDR3 is 12 amino acids long. In nucleotides, the CDR3 is TGCAGCCCCCCCTCGGGGTCCACTGAAGCTTTCTTT. Translation: CSPPSGSTEAFF.

The chain couples TRBV10-3 to TRBJ1-3; no clear D. Trimming shortened V by 6 bases and J by 0 bases, and 9 bases separated the two germline ends. CDR3 size: 14 residues. The germline V gene encodes CDR1 ENHRY and CDR2 SYGVKD. The DNA for the CDR3 is TGTGCCATCAGAAACGGGGTCTCTGGAAACACCATATATTTT. Amino acids: CAIRNGVSGNTIYF.